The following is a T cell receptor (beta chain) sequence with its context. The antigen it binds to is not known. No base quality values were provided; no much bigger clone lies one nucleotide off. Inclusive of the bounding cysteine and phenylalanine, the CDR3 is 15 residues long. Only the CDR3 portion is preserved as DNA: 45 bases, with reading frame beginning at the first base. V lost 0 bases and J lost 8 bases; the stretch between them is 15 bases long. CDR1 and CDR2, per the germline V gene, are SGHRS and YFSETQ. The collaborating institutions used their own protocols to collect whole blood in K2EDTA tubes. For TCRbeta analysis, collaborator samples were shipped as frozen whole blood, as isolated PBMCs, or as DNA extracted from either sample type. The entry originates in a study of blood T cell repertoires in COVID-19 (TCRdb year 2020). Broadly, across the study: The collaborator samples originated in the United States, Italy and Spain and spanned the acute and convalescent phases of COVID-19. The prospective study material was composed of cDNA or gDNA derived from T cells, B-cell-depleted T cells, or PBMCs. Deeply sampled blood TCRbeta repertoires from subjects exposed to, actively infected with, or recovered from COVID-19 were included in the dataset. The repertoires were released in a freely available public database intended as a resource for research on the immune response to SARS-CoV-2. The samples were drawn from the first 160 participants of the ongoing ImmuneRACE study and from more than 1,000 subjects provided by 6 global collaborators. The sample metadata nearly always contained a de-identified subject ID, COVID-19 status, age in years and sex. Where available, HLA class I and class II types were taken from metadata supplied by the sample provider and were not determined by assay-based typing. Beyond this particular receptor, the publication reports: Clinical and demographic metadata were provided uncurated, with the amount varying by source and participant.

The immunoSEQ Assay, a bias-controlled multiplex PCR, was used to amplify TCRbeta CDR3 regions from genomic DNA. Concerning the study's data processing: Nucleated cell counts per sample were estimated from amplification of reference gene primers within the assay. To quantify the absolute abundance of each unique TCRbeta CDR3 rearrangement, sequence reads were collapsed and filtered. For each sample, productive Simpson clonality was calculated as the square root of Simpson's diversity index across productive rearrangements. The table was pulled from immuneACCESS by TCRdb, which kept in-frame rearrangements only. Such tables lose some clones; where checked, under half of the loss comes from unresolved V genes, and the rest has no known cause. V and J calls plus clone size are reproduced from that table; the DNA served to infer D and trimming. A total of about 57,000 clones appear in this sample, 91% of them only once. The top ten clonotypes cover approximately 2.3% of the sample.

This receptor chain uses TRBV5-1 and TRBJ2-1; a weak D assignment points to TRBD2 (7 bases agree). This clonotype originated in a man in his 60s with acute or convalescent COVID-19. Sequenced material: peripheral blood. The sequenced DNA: TGCGCCAGCAGCTTGGAACAGGGAGGGTGGGATGAGCAGTTCTTC. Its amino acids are CASSLEQGGWDEQFF.